The 3 T cell receptor beta chains in this list originate from one sample, sequenced in a study of shared clonotypes between healthy human individuals. Method: immunoSEQ multiplex PCR; TCRdb's copy keeps in-frame clones and lacks some. This repertoire shows about 2,500,000 clones, more than 80% found once; its top ten account for about 0.13%. The material sequenced was naive CD4+ T cells sorted from blood. Documented subset: CD45RA+ positively selected. Receptors originate from a man between 18 and 29 years old in good health.

The V and J genes are TRBV29-1 and TRBJ2-7; tentative D call: TRBD1 (6 bases). V lost 7 bases and J lost 3, with 10 bases in between. Germline V CDR1 and CDR2: SQVTM, ANQGSEA. The CDR3 is 11 amino acids. CDR3 sequence: CSARDNYEQYF. CDR3 sequence (DNA): TGCAGCGCCCGGGACAACTACGAGCAGTACTTC.

The chain combines TRBV5-5 with TRBJ1-2; tentatively, D is TRBD1 (5 bases). Trimming stripped 5 bases from V and 8 bases from J, with 25 bases between. The CDR3 is made up of 16 amino acids. Germline CDR1 and CDR2: SGHKS and YYEKEE (reference sequence). Here the CDR3 DNA reads TGTGCCAGCAGACATGAGTCTGGACCAGGGTGGGACGGCTACACCTTC. Amino acid sequence: CASRHESGPGWDGYTF.

CDR3 nucleotide sequence: TGTGCCAGCAGTCAACAGCGAGACTACAATGAGCAGTTCTTC. Its translation is CASSQQRDYNEQFF. This chain connects TRBV28 to TRBJ2-1, with no clear D. The CDR3 is 14 residues long. The germline V and J ends were trimmed by 5 bases and 3 bases, with 11 bases remaining between them. Looked up from germline, CDR1 is MDHEN and CDR2 is SYDVKM.